This passage covers 14 T cell receptor beta chains from one sample sequenced in a study of blood T cells in healthy people across ages. Together with a sample-barcoded 5' primer, a J-beta primer mix was included in a second PCR lasting roughly 6 to 12 cycles. One entry per CDR3 protein results from TCRdb running MiXCR on the 5' RACE reads. This table has hundreds of thousands of distinct CDR3 sequences, roughly three fifths appearing once. Sequenced sample: blood. These receptors were taken from a man aged 40-55 years in good health.

The chain joins TRBV25-1 to TRBJ2-5; D call uncertain. Per germline, CDR1 MGHDK and CDR2 SYGVNS. The CDR3 is made up of 14 amino acids. Trimming pared 4 bases from V and 4 bases from J, leaving 13 bases between. The CDR3 nucleotides read TGTGCCAGCAGTGCCAAGAATGGTAGAGAGACCCAGTACTTC. This sequence encodes CASSAKNGRETQYF.

CDR3 coding DNA: TGTGCCAGCAGCGTAGTTCCAGAGAACACTGAAGCTTTCTTT. Protein sequence: CASSVVPENTEAFF. The genes are TRBV9 and TRBJ1-1; no clear D. CDR3 length equals 14 residues. Germline V gives CDR1 SGDLS, CDR2 YYNGEE. Trimming took 0 bases from V and 1 from J, leaving 7 bases between them.

The table lists this clonotype with many counts. The chain combines TRBV27 with TRBJ1-1, with D possibly matching TRBD1 (6 bases). The CDR3 sequence is 14 residues long. V lost 5 bases, J lost 6 bases, and 16 bases lay in between. Germline lookup yields CDR1 MNHEY and CDR2 SMNVEV (reference sequence). The CDR3 coding sequence is TGTGCCAGCAGTACCCGGATAGGGACACCTGAAGCTTTCTTT. It translates to CASSTRIGTPEAFF.

This clonotype was counted only a few times. The chain links TRBV5-5 to TRBJ1-1; unclear D gene. CDR3 size: 12 residues. Germline V lookup: CDR1 SGHKS, CDR2 YYEKEE (reference sequence). V lost 4 bases to trimming and J lost 5 bases, with 9 bases between them. The DNA for the CDR3 is TGTGCCAGCAGCCCGTTGGGGACTGAAGCTTTCTTT. It specifies CASSPLGTEAFF.

Regarding this clonotype: A junction end diverges from the germline sequence, so it may reflect a read error. The gene calls are TRBV7-9 and TRBJ1-5, with D maybe TRBD1 (5 bases). This CDR3 comprises 12 residues. From germline, CDR1 is SEHNR and CDR2 FQNEAQ (reference sequence). The CDR3 region has the DNA TGTGCCAGCAGCTTAGAAGCGGGGCCCCTGCATTTT. Protein product: CASSLEAGPLHF. Full variable domain (outside the CDR3, taken from reference TRBV7-9 and TRBJ1-5): DTGVSQNPRHKITKRGQNVTFRCDPISEHNRLYWYRQTLGQGPEFLTYFQNEAQLEKSRLLSDRFSAERPKGSFSTLEIQRTEQGDSAMYLCASSLEAGPLHFGDGTRLSIL.

J is TRBJ1-5 and V is TRBV9; weak D call: TRBD1 (6 bases). The ends were cut back, 4 bases at V and 2 bases at J, with 13 bases in the middle. The CDR3 is made up of 15 amino acids. Germline CDR1 reads SGDLS; CDR2 reads YYNGEE. This CDR3 is CASSRQADRNQPQHF. The CDR3 DNA sequence: TGTGCCAGCAGCAGACAGGCGGATCGCAATCAGCCCCAGCATTTT.

V gene TRBV20-1 combines with J gene TRBJ2-1; TRBD1 is a possible D gene (6 bases). The CDR3 is 15 amino acids. V lost 0 bases, J lost 7 bases, and 16 bases lay in between. Germline V gene lookup returns CDR1 DFQATT and CDR2 SNEGSKA (reference sequence). The CDR3 bases are TGCAGTGCTAGAGATTCTGGCAGGGGTCGGAATGAGCAGTTCTTC. It yields the protein CSARDSGRGRNEQFF.

This chain uses TRBV6-5 with TRBJ2-3; TRBD2 matches 10 bases. CDR1 and CDR2 from the germline V gene are MNHEY and SVGAGI. CDR3 length: 14 residues. The junction had 4 bases not matched to a gene; V was cut back by 4 bases and J by 6 bases. Written as DNA, the CDR3 is TGTGCCAGCAGTTTAAATAGCGGGAGGGATACGCAGTATTTT. It specifies CASSLNSGRDTQYF.

The rearrangement joins TRBV20-1 to TRBJ2-1; 7 bases are a match to TRBD1. Trimming removed 6 bases from V and 13 bases from J; junction bases left unmatched: 18. Germline CDR1 reads DFQATT; CDR2 reads SNEGSKA (reference sequence). The CDR3 covers 14 residues. CDR3 bases: TGCAGTGCCTCTGGGACAGAGAGAGCAAGAACCCAGTTCTTC. This translates into CSASGTERARTQFF.

This clonotype was recorded a few times. The rearrangement joins TRBV14 to TRBJ2-3; a weak D match, TRBD2 (5 bases). The CDR3 runs to 16 residues. The V end lost 4 bases, the J end lost 0 bases, and 14 bases lay between the germline ends. Germline loops: CDR1 SGHDN, CDR2 FVKESK. The CDR3 nucleotides read TGTGCCAGCAGCCGGCGGACTGTTACTAGCACAGATACGCAGTATTTT. It translates to CASSRRTVTSTDTQYF.

The chain carries TRBV6-4 and TRBJ1-2; D is possibly TRBD1 (5 bases). The CDR3 length is 13 residues. In germline, CDR1 is MRHNA, CDR2 SNTAGT. The V end lost 6 bases, the J end lost 7 bases, and 15 bases lay between the germline ends. CDR3 nucleotide sequence: TGTGCCAGCAGCCGAAGCAGGGTGGCTGGCTACACCTTC. It specifies CASSRSRVAGYTF.

This chain joins TRBV6-2 or TRBV6-3 and TRBJ2-5, with a weak D call TRBD2 (6 bases). The DNA end is more similar to TRBJ2-7, so the J call may be wrong. The CDR3 runs to 15 residues. Germline V gene sequence: CDR1 MNHEY, CDR2 SVGEGT. The CDR3, as DNA: TGTGCCAGCAGTCGCGAGCTGGGGGGTGAACACGAGCAGTACTTC. This encodes CASSRELGGEHEQYF.

This clonotype was counted only a few times. J is TRBJ2-6 and V is TRBV12-3 or TRBV12-4, with no clear D. The CDR3 totals 17 residues. Trimming left V 3 bases short and J 0 bases short, with 12 bases between. The CDR3 loop is CASSFGLDLSGANVLTF. Here the CDR3 DNA reads TGTGCCAGCAGTTTTGGGCTGGATCTCTCTGGGGCCAACGTCCTGACTTTC.

The chain has TRBV5-1 and TRBJ2-5; TRBD2 matches 10 bases. This CDR3 has 18 residues. In germline, CDR1 is SGHRS, CDR2 YFSETQ. Trimming removed 1 base from V and 2 bases from J; junction bases left unmatched: 11. The CDR3 nucleotides are TGCGCCAGCAGCTTGTTCCCCTCTAGCGGGGGCCTACAAGAGACCCAGTACTTC. As protein: CASSLFPSSGGLQETQYF.